These 22 T cell receptor beta chains came from one sample sequenced in a study of T cells after yellow fever vaccination. TCRdb re-called the 5' RACE reads with MiXCR, one entry per CDR3 protein. Here the sample spans approximately 15,000 distinct CDR3 sequences, under 7.5% being singletons. The material sequenced was PBMCs, either bulk or a sorted T-cell subset (CD4+, CD8+, memory, or dextramer-sorted; not recorded which), taken on the day of the yellow fever booster vaccination. These receptors were taken from a man younger than 30 who received the YFV17D yellow fever vaccine.

This clonotype has at least ten counts. The rearrangement uses TRBV18 and TRBJ2-3, with 12 bases aligning to TRBD2. With V trimmed by 3 bases and J by 0 bases, 7 bases remained unmatched. Germline V lookup: CDR1 KGHSH, CDR2 LQKENI. The CDR3 covers 18 residues. In nucleotides, the CDR3 is TGTGCCAGCTCACCTCTAGCGGGGGGGCTCAGTAGCACAGATACGCAGTATTTT. It codes for CASSPLAGGLSSTDTQYF.

The table lists this clonotype with many counts. This chain joins TRBV6-2 or TRBV6-3 and TRBJ2-5; 10 nucleotides agree with TRBD2. The CDR3 is made up of 16 amino acids. The germline V gene has CDR1 MNHEY and CDR2 SVGEGT. V dropped 0 bases and J dropped 0; count of bases not matched to a gene: 1. CDR3 in DNA: TGTGCCAGCAGTTACTCGACTAGCGGGTACCAAGAGACCCAGTACTTC. Translating it yields CASSYSTSGYQETQYF.

By share of the sample, this clonotype is medium-sized. The rearrangement uses TRBV5-1 and TRBJ2-1; unclear D gene. V lost 2 bases and J lost 6, with 3 bases in between. The CDR3 spans 11 residues. The germline CDR1 and CDR2 sequences are SGHRS and YFSETQ. The CDR3 nucleotides are TGCGCCAGCAGCTTTTCCAATGAGCAGTTCTTC. Residues: CASSFSNEQFF.

This clonotype was observed many times. The rearrangement uses TRBV19 and TRBJ1-1, with TRBD1 matching over 8 bases. The CDR3 spans 13 residues. Germline CDR1 LNHDA, CDR2 SQIVND (reference sequence). Losses at the gene ends were 8 bases for V and 2 bases for J; bases not matched to a gene: 4. This CDR3 reads CASGDRGNTEAFF. The CDR3, as DNA: TGTGCCAGTGGAGACAGGGGAAACACTGAAGCTTTCTTT.

This chain links TRBV25-1 with TRBJ2-3; 7 bases map to TRBD1. The CDR3 length is 15 residues. The germline V gene encodes CDR1 MGHDK and CDR2 SYGVNS. V lost 4 bases to trimming and J lost 7 bases; unmatched junction nucleotides: 11. The CDR3 protein is CASSARQGGTHTQYF. DNA of the CDR3: TGTGCCAGCAGTGCCCGACAGGGCGGTACACATACGCAGTATTTT. Using reference TRBV25-1 and TRBJ2-3 for the parts outside the CDR3, the full variable domain is EADIYQTPRYLVIGTGKKITLECSQTMGHDKMYWYQQDPGMELHLIHYSYGVNSTEKGDLSSESTVSRIRTEHFPLTLESARPSHTSQYLCASSARQGGTHTQYFGPGTRLTVL.

This clonotype has a count of ten or more. The rearrangement uses TRBV7-9 and TRBJ2-1, with D perhaps TRBD1 (6 bases). Germline-derived CDR1 and CDR2 are SEHNR and FQNEAQ (reference sequence). This CDR3 contains 14 residues. V was cut by 3 bases and J by 6 bases, with 12 bases left in between. The CDR3 spells CASSFGTTGNEQFF. CDR3 DNA sequence: TGTGCCAGCAGCTTTGGGACAACGGGCAATGAGCAGTTCTTC. The full variable domain, its missing parts supplied by reference TRBV7-9 and TRBJ2-1, is DTGVSQNPRHKITKRGQNVTFRCDPISEHNRLYWYRQTLGQGPEFLTYFQNEAQLEKSRLLSDRFSAERPKGSFSTLEIQRTEQGDSAMYLCASSFGTTGNEQFFGPGTRLTVL.

There are many counts of this clonotype. The genes are TRBV11-3 and TRBJ2-4; tentatively, D is TRBD2 (5 bases). V was trimmed by 1 base and J by 4 bases, leaving 5 bases between them. CDR3 length equals 13 residues. Germline lookup yields CDR1 SGHNT and CDR2 YENEEA. CDR3 coding DNA: TGTGCCAGCAGCTTAGGAGGGAAAAACATTCAGTACTTC. Amino acids: CASSLGGKNIQYF. Filled out from reference TRBV11-3 and TRBJ2-4, the complete variable domain reads EAGVVQSPRYKIIEKKQPVAFWCNPISGHNTLYWYLQNLGQGPELLIRYENEEAVDDSQLPKDRFSAERLKGVDSTLKIQPAELGDSAVYLCASSLGGKNIQYFGAGTRLSVL.

This clonotype occurred many times. The CDR3 loop is CASSYTDTQYF. In DNA, the CDR3 is TGTGCCAGCAGTTACACAGATACGCAGTATTTT. The rearrangement links TRBV2 to TRBJ2-3, with D hard to call. The length of the CDR3 is 11 residues. Trimming took 5 bases from V and 2 from J, leaving 2 bases between them. Per germline, CDR1 SNHLY and CDR2 FYNNEI.

The sample holds many counts of this clonotype. V gene TRBV6-4 combines with J gene TRBJ2-2, with 8 bases lining up with TRBD2. V trimming: 3 bases; J trimming: 1 base; junction bases outside the gene matches: 1. Germline V gives CDR1 MRHNA, CDR2 SNTAGT. The CDR3 runs to 15 residues. CDR3 sequence reads: CASSDSGENTGELFF. DNA for the CDR3: TGTGCCAGCAGTGATAGCGGGGAGAACACCGGGGAGCTGTTTTTT.

Ten or more counts support this clonotype. J is TRBJ2-2 and V is TRBV12-3 or TRBV12-4, with 8 bases matching TRBD1. The J segment lost 1 base and the V segment lost 5 bases, leaving 6 bases of the junction unmatched. This CDR3 is built from 16 residues. The CDR3 reads CASSPWGQVNTGELFF. In DNA form, the CDR3 reads TGTGCCAGCAGTCCATGGGGACAGGTGAACACCGGGGAGCTGTTTTTT.

The table lists this clonotype with many counts. CDR3 nucleotides: TGTGCCAGCAGCTTAGGGGGACCCGTCTACGAGCAGTACTTC. It codes for CASSLGGPVYEQYF. This chain uses TRBV7-2 with TRBJ2-7; D is tentatively TRBD1 or TRBD2 (5 bases each). V lost 1 base and J lost 3, with 10 bases in between. Germline lookup yields CDR1 SGHTA and CDR2 FQGNSA. The CDR3 is 14 residues long.

This sequence joins TRBV10-3 and TRBJ2-2; D uncertain. The CDR3 extends over 13 amino acids. Germline assignment: CDR1 ENHRY and CDR2 SYGVKD. V lost 5 bases, J lost 7 bases, and 11 bases lay in between. CDR3 sequence reads: CAISRDDDGELFF. CDR3 bases: TGTGCCATCAGTAGGGATGATGACGGGGAGCTGTTTTTT.

V gene TRBV4-2 combines with J gene TRBJ2-6; D possibly matches TRBD1 or TRBD2 (6 bases each). Germline V CDR1 and CDR2: LGHNA, YNFKEQ. V shed 0 bases and J shed 10 bases, with 16 bases lying between them. CDR3 length equals 16 residues. The CDR3, as DNA: TGTGCCAGCAGCCAAGATGGGGGCTCTGGGGGGAACGTCCTGACTTTC. Its protein is CASSQDGGSGGNVLTF.

This clonotype was seen ten or more times. This chain joins TRBV4-2 and TRBJ1-6; D unclear. Trimming pared 1 base from V and 10 bases from J, leaving 14 bases between. CDR3 size: 15 residues. Germline-derived CDR1 and CDR2 are LGHNA and YNFKEQ. CDR3 in amino acids: CASSQGNSIQSPLHF. The CDR3 coding sequence is TGTGCCAGCAGCCAAGGAAACAGTATCCAATCACCCCTCCACTTT.

This clonotype was recorded many times. The chain joins TRBV18 to TRBJ2-7; a possible D gene is TRBD1 (6 bases). There are 13 residues in the CDR3. Trimming pared 5 bases from V and 5 bases from J, leaving 13 bases between. Germline values: CDR1 KGHSH, CDR2 LQKENI. CDR3 residues: CASSVNRENEQYF. The DNA of the CDR3 is TGTGCCAGCTCAGTCAACAGGGAAAACGAGCAGTACTTC.

The V and J genes are TRBV6-5 and TRBJ2-1; D possibly corresponds to TRBD1 (6 bases). Between the trimmed V and J ends, which lost 6 bases and 5 bases, there was a span of 11 bases. The CDR3 is 13 amino acids. Per germline, CDR1 MNHEY and CDR2 SVGAGI. CDR3 in amino acids: CASRPGQHNEQFF. CDR3 nucleotides: TGTGCCAGCAGGCCCGGACAGCACAATGAGCAGTTCTTC.

This clonotype was found many times. The chain recombines TRBV20-1 with TRBJ1-4, with no clear D. The CDR3 is 14 residues long. Germline values: CDR1 DFQATT, CDR2 SNEGSKA (reference sequence). Trimming took off 0 bases at V and 0 bases at J, with 5 bases between the two ends. The CDR3 DNA sequence: TGCAGTGCTAGAGATTGGGCAACTAATGAAAAACTGTTTTTT. It is translated as CSARDWATNEKLFF.

This clonotype is labeled as medium-sized. J is TRBJ1-6 and V is TRBV6-1; D uncertain. This CDR3 has 13 residues. Between the trimmed V and J ends, which lost 11 bases and 9 bases, there was a span of 17 bases. The germline gives CDR1 MNHNS, CDR2 SASEGT. CDR3 nucleotide sequence: TGTGCCGGCACAAGCAGCGCTAGTTCACCCCTCCACTTT. This encodes CAGTSSASSPLHF.

This clonotype was recorded many times. The chain uses TRBV11-2 and TRBJ1-2; D is unresolved. Trimming left V 2 bases short and J 5 bases short, with 9 bases between. This CDR3 contains 13 residues. The germline CDR1 and CDR2 sequences are SGHAT and FQNNGV. This chain's CDR3 is CASSLNPLYGYTF. Written as DNA, the CDR3 is TGTGCCAGCAGCTTAAATCCGCTATATGGCTACACCTTC.

There are many counts of this clonotype. This chain joins TRBV7-6 and TRBJ2-2; D remains unclear. Per the germline V gene, CDR1 is SGHVS and CDR2 is FNYEAQ. The length of the CDR3 is 13 residues. Deletions cut 5 bases from V and 4 bases from J, with 8 bases between. CDR3 amino acids: CASSRRLTGELFF. For the CDR3, the DNA is TGTGCCAGCAGCCGGCGCCTCACCGGGGAGCTGTTTTTT.

This clonotype was counted at least ten times. This chain connects TRBV5-6 to TRBJ2-3; D is uncertain. V lost 4 bases and J 3 bases, leaving 12 bases between the germline ends. This CDR3 spans 14 amino acids. Germline V CDR1 and CDR2: SGHDT, YYEEEE. The CDR3 sequence: CASSAPIRTDTQYF. The CDR3 nucleotides are TGTGCCAGCAGCGCGCCTATAAGGACAGATACGCAGTATTTT.

This clonotype is deemed medium-sized (0.01 to 0.1%). The chain joins TRBV9 to TRBJ1-5; D is ambiguous. V was clipped by 0 bases and J by 3 bases, with 13 bases between them. CDR3 length: 16 residues. CDR1 and CDR2 from the germline V gene are SGDLS and YYNGEE. This CDR3 is CASSVALSPVNQPQHF. CDR3 nucleotides: TGTGCCAGCAGCGTAGCTCTCAGCCCAGTCAATCAGCCCCAGCATTTT.